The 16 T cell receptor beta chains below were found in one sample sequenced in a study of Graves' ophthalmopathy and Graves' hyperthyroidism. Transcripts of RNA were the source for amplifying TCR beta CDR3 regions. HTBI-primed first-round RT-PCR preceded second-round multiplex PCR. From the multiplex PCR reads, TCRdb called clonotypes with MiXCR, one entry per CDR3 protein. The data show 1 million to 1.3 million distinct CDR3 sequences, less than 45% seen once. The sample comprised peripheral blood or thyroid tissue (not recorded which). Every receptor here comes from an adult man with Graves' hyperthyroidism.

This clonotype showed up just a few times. For the CDR3, the DNA is TGTGCCAGCAGTTATCCGACGGGGGCTTTCTTT. Translation: CASSYPTGAFF. The chain carries TRBV6-2 or TRBV6-3 and TRBJ1-1; D is ambiguous. This CDR3 is built from 11 residues. Looked up from germline, CDR1 is MNHEY and CDR2 is SVGEGT. V gave up 3 bases and J gave up 11 bases, with 10 bases separating them.

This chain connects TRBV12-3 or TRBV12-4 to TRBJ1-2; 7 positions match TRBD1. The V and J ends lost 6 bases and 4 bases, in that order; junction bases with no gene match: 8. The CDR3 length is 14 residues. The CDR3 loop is CASRSTQGVYGYTF. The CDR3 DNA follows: TGTGCCAGCAGGAGTACCCAGGGGGTCTATGGCTACACCTTC.

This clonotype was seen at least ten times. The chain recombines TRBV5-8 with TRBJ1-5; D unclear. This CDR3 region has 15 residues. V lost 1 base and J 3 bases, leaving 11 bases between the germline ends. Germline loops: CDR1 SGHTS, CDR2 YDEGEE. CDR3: CASSLLPRTNQPQHF. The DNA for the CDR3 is TGTGCCAGCAGCTTGCTTCCACGCACCAATCAGCCCCAGCATTTT.

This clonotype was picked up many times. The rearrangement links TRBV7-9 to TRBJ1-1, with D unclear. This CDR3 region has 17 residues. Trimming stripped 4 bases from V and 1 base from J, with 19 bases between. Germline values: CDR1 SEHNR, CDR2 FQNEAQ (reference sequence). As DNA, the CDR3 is TGTGCCAGCAGCTACCTCCGCAGCGCACCGGGGAACACTGAAGCTTTCTTT. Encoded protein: CASSYLRSAPGNTEAFF.

Written as DNA, the CDR3 is TGTGCCACCAGCAGAGATGACCCGGCTCTAGGCGGAGAGACCCAGTACTTC. The encoded protein is CATSRDDPALGGETQYF. This chain links TRBV15 with TRBJ2-5; D gene ambiguous. V lost 0 bases and J lost 4, with 18 bases in between. Germline V gives CDR1 LNHNV, CDR2 YYDKDF (reference sequence). The CDR3 sequence is 17 residues long. Together with reference TRBV15 and TRBJ2-5, the CDR3 gives the full variable domain: DAMVIQNPRYQVTQFGKPVTLSCSQTLNHNVMYWYQQKSSQAPKLLFHYYDKDFNNEADTPDNFQSRRPNTSFCFLDIRSPGLGDTAMYLCATSRDDPALGGETQYFGPGTRLLVL.

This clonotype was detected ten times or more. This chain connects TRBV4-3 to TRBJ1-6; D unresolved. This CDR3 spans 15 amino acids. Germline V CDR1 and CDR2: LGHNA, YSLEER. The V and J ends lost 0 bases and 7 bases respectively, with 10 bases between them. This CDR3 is CASSQDNMENSPLHF. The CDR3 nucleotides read TGCGCCAGCAGCCAAGATAATATGGAGAATTCACCCCTCCACTTT.

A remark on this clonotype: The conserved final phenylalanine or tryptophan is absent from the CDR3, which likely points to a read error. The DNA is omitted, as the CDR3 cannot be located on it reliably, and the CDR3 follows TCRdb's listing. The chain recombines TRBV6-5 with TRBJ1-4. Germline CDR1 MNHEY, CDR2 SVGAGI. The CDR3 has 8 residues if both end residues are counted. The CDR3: CASSHRLL.

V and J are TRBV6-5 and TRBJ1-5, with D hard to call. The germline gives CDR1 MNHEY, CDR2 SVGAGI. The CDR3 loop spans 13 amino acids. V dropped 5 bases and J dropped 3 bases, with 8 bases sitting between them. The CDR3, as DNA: TGTGCCAGCAGTCCTGTGGCCAATCAGCCCCAGCATTTT. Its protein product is CASSPVANQPQHF.

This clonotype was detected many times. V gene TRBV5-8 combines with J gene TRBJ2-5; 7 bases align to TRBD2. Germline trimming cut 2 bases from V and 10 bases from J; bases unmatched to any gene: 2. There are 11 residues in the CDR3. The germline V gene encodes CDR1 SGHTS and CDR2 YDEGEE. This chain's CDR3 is CASSFGGGQYF. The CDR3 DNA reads TGTGCCAGCAGCTTCGGCGGGGGCCAGTACTTC.

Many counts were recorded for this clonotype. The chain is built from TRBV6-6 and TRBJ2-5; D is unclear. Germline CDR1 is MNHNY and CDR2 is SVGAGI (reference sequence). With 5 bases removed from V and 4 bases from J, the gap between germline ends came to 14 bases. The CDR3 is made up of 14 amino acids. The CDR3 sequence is CASSPQMVGETQYF. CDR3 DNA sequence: TGTGCCAGCAGTCCCCAAATGGTGGGAGAGACCCAGTACTTC.

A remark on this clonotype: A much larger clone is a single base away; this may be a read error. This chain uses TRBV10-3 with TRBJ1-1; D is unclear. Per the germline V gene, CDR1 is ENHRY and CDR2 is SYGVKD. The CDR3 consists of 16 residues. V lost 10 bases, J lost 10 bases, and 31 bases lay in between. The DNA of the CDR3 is TGTGCCACCAGGAATCGGTTCGGCAGGAGTACGATTGCAGCTTTCTTT. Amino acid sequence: CATRNRFGRSTIAAFF.

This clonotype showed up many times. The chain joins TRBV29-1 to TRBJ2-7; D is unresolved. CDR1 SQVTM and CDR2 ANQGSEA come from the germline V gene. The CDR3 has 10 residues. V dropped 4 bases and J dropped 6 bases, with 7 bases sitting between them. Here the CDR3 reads CSVVVGEQYF. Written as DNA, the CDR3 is TGCAGCGTTGTGGTTGGCGAGCAGTACTTC.

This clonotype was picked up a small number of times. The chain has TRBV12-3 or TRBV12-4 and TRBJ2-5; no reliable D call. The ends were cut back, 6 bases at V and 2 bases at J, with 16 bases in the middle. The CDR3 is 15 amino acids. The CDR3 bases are TGTGCCAGCAGCCCCGACTCGGTTTGGCAAGAGACCCAGTACTTC. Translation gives CASSPDSVWQETQYF.

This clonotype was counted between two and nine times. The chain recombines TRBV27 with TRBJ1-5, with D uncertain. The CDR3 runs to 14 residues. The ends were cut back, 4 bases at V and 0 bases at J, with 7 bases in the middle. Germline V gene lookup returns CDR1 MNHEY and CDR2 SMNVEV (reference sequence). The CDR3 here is CASSSAFSNQPQHF. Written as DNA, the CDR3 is TGTGCCAGCAGTTCGGCGTTTAGCAATCAGCCCCAGCATTTT.

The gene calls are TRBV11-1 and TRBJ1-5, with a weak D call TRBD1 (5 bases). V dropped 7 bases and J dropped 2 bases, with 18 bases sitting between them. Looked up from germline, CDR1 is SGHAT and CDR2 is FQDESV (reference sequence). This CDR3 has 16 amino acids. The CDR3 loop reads CASTPLSGRGNQPQHF. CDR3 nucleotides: TGTGCCAGCACCCCACTCTCGGGACGGGGCAATCAGCCCCAGCATTTT. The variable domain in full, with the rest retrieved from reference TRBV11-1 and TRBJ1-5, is EAEVAQSPRYKITEKSQAVAFWCDPISGHATLYWYRQILGQGPELLVQFQDESVVDDSQLPKDRFSAERLKGVDSTLKIQPAELGDSAMYLCASTPLSGRGNQPQHFGDGTRLSIL.

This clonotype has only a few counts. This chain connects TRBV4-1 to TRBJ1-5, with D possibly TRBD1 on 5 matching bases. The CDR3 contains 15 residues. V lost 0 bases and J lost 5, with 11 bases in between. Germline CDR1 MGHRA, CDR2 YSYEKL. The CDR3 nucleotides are TGCGCCAGCAGCCAAGATCCTGGGGGGGATCAGCCCCAGCATTTT. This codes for CASSQDPGGDQPQHF.